This TCR beta chain was sequenced in a study of Ad26.COV2.S vaccination and SARS-CoV-2 variants. In the study overall: In the study, Ad26.COV2.S was injected intramuscularly once, or twice 56 days apart.

Germline V gene lookup returns CDR1 SGHAT and CDR2 FQNNGV. CDR3 length equals 15 residues. V lost 1 base and J lost 0, with 10 bases in between. Study findings and constraints: Overall T cell responses may have been underestimated by the analyses of TCR breadth and depth. Post-vaccination spike-specific CD8+ and CD4+ T cell responses reportedly had substantial breadth. Measurement of non-spike TCR breadth gave similar results in vaccine and placebo recipients.

Clones were sequenced by immunoSEQ multiplex PCR, and TCRdb holds only the in-frame ones, with some missing. Counted here are around 400,000 clones, about nine tenths occurring once; the ten biggest clones make up 1.9%. Treatment specified: roughly 18 received Ad26.COV2.S at low or high dose, single or two shots; a few received placebo; per-sample allocation not given. Material that was analyzed had been drawn on day 63 after the first vaccine or placebo injection. In its sample, this clone was seen a few times. Its antigen is not known. V is TRBV11-2 and J is TRBJ2-7, with TRBD1 as a possible D gene (5 bases). The sequences come from peripheral blood, collected in a trial of Ad26.COV2.S vaccine versus placebo. This receptor was taken from a person aged 18-65 years who received the Ad26.COV2.S COVID-19 vaccine or a placebo. As DNA, the CDR3 is TGTGCCAGCAGCTTAGTCCAGGGAAGCTCCTACGAGCAGTACTTC. It is translated as CASSLVQGSSYEQYF.